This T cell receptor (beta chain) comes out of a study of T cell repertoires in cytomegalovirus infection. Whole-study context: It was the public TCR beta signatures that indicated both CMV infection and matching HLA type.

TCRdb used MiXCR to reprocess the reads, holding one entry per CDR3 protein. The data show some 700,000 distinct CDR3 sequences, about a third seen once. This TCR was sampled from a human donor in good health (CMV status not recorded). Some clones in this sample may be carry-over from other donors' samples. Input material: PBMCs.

This CDR3 is CSARDRGPYEQYF. CDR3 coding DNA: TGCAGTGCTAGAGACAGGGGACCATACGAGCAGTACTTC. The rearrangement joins TRBV20-1 to TRBJ2-7; D perhaps matches TRBD1 (6 bases). The CDR3 contains 13 residues. Germline V gene sequence: CDR1 DFQATT, CDR2 SNEGSKA (reference sequence). The V gene lost 0 bases and the J gene lost 4 bases, with 10 bases spanning the gap.